The clone carrying this TCR beta chain showed up just a few times. Its antigen is not known. This specimen comes from a study of CD8 T cells in ankylosing spondylitis. Study-wide findings and caveats: Researchers report that disease-linked clones proved CD8+ and relatively rare in peripheral blood. Existing reports had already noted some motif variants in reactive arthritis synovial fluid and blood.

TCRdb redid the calling of the 5' RACE reads with MiXCR, one entry per CDR3 protein. The table has 250,000 or so distinct CDR3 sequences, more than 20% seen once; the top ten hold around 0.58%. The germline V gene encodes CDR1 DFQATT and CDR2 SNEGSKA (reference sequence). There are 14 residues in the CDR3. The V end lost 4 bases, the J end lost 4 bases, and 14 bases lay between the germline ends. The receptor's source is a male donor with ankylosing spondylitis or in good health (not recorded which). The rearrangement uses TRBV20-1 and TRBJ1-5; D perhaps matches TRBD1 (6 bases). The sample consisted of blood, either unsorted or a sorted T cell fraction (not recorded which). The CDR3 bases are TGCAGTGCTATCCCCGGGACATATAATCAGCCCCAGCATTTT. It encodes CSAIPGTYNQPQHF.